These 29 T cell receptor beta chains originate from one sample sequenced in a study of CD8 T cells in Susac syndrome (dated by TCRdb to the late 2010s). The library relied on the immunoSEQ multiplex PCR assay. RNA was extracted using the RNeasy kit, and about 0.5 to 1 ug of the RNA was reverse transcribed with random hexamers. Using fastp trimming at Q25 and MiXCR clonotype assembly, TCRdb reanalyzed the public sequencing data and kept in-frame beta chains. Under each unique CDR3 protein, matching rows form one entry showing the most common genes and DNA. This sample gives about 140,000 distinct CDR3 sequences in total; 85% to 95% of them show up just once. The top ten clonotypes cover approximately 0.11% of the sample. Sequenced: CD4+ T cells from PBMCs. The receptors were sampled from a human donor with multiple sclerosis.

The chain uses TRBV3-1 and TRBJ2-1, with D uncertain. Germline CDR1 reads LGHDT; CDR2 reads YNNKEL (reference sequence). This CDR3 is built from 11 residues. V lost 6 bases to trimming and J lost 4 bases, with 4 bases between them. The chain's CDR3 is CASSLYNEQFF. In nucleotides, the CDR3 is TGTGCCAGCAGTTTATACAATGAGCAGTTCTTC.

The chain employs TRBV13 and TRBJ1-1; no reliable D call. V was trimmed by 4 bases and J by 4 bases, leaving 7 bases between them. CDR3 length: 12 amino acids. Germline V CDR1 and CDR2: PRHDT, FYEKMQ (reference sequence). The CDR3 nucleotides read TGTGCCAGCAGCTCGCGTGGCACTGAAGCTTTCTTT. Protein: CASSSRGTEAFF.

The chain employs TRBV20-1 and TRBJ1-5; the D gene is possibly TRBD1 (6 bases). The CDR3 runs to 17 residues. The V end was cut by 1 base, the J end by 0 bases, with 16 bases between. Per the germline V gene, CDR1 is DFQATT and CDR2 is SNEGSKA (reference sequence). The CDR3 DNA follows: TGCAGTGCTAGAGGCCGCCCCCGGACAGCTAGCAATCAGCCCCAGCATTTT. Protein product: CSARGRPRTASNQPQHF.

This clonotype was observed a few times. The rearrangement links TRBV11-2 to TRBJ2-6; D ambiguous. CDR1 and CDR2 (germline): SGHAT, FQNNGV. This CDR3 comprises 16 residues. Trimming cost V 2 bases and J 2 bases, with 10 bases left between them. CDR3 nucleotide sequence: TGTGCCAGCAGCTTAAATCAGGCCCCTGGGGCCAACGTCCTGACTTTC. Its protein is CASSLNQAPGANVLTF. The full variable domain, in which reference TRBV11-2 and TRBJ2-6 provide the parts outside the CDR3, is EAGVAQSPRYKIIEKRQSVAFWCNPISGHATLYWYQQILGQGPKLLIQFQNNGVVDDSQLPKDRFSAERLKGVDSTLKIQPAKLEDSAVYLCASSLNQAPGANVLTFGAGSRLTVL.

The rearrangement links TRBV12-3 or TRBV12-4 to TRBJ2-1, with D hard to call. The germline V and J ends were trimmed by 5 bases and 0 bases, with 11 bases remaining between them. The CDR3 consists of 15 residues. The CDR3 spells CASSLGRSSYNEQFF. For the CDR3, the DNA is TGTGCCAGCAGTCTCGGAAGAAGCTCCTACAATGAGCAGTTCTTC.

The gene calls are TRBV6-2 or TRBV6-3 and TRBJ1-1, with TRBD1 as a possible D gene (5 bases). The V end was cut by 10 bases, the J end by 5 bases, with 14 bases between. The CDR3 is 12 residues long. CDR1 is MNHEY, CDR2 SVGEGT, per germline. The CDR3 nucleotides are TGTGCCACCCGGGACTCCCGAACTGAAGCTTTCTTT. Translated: CATRDSRTEAFF.

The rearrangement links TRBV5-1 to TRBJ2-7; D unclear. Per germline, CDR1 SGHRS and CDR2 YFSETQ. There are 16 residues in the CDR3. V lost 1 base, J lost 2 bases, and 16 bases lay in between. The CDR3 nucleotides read TGCGCCAGCAGCTTGCTGCCTGGACGGACCACCTACGAGCAGTACTTC. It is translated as CASSLLPGRTTYEQYF.

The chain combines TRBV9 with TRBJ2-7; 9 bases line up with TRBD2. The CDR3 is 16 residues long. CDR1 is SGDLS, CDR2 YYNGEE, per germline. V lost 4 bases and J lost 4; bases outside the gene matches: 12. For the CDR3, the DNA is TGTGCCAGCAGCATCGCGGGAGGGCCGGGTTCATACGAGCAGTACTTC. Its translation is CASSIAGGPGSYEQYF.

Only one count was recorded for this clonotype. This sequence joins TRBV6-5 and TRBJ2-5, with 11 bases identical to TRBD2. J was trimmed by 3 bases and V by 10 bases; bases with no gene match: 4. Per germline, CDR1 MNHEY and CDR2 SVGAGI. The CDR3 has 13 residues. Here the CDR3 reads CATSGLAEETQYF. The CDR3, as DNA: TGTGCCACCTCGGGACTAGCGGAAGAGACCCAGTACTTC.

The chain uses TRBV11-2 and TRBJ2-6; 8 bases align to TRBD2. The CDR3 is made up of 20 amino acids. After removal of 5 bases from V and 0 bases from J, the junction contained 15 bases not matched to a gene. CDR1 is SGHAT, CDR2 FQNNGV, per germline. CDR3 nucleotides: TGTGCCAGCAGCCTCCCTCTTCTCCGCGGGGGGAACTCTGGGGCCAACGTCCTGACTTTC. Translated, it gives CASSLPLLRGGNSGANVLTF.

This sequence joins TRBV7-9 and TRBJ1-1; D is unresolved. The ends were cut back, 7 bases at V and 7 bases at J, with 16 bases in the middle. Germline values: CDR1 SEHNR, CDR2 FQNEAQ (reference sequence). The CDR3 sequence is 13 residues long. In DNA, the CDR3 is TGTGCCAGCACCCTAGCAGGCCCACGTGAAGCTTTCTTT. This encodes CASTLAGPREAFF.

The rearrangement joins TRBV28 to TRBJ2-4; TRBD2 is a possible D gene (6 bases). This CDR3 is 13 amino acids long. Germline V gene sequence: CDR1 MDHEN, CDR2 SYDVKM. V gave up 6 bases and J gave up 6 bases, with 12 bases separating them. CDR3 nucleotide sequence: TGTGCCAGCAGCCGGGACTCCTTAAACATTCAGTACTTC. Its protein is CASSRDSLNIQYF.

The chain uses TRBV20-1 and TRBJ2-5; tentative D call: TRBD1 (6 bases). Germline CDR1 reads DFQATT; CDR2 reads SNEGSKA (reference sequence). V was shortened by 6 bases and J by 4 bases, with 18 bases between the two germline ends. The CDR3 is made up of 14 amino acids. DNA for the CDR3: TGCAGTGCCCGCCTGGCACAGGGAGTAGAGACCCAGTACTTC. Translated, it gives CSARLAQGVETQYF.

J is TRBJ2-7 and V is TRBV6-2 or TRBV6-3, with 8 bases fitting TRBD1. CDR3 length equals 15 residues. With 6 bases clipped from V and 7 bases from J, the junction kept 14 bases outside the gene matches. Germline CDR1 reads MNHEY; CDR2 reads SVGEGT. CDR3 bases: TGTGCCAGCAGAAGGTCGGGACAGGACGTTCGGGAGCAGTACTTC. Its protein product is CASRRSGQDVREQYF.

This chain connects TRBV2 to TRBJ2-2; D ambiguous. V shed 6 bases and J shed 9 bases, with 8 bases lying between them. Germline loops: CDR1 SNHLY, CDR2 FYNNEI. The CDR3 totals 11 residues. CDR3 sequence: CASRAERELFF. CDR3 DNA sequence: TGTGCCAGCAGAGCCGAGAGGGAGCTGTTTTTT.

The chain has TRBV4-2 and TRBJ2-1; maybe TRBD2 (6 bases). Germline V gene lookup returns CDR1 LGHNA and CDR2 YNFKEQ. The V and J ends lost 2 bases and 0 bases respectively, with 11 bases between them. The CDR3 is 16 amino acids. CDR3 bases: TGTGCCAGCAGCCAACTGGGGGGAGGCTCCTACAATGAGCAGTTCTTC. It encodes CASSQLGGGSYNEQFF.

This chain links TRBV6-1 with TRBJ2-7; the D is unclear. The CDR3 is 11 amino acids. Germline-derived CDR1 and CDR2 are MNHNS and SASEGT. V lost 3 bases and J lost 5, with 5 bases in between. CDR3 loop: CASSEFHEQYF. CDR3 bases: TGTGCCAGCAGTGAGTTCCACGAGCAGTACTTC.

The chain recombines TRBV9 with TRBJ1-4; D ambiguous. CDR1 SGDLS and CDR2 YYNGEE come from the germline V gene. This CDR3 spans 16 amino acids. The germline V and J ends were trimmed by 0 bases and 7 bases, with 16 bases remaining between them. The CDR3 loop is CASSVGAGKGGEKLFF. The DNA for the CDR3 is TGTGCCAGCAGCGTAGGGGCAGGCAAAGGTGGTGAAAAACTGTTTTTT. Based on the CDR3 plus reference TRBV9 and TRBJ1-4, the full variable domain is DSGVTQTPKHLITATGQRVTLRCSPRSGDLSVYWYQQSLDQGLQFLIQYYNGEERAKGNILERFSAQQFPDLHSELNLSSLELGDSALYFCASSVGAGKGGEKLFFGSGTQLSVL.

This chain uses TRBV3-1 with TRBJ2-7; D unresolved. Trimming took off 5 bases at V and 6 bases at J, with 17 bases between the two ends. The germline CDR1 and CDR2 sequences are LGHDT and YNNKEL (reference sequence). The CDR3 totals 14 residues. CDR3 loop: CASSNSGPRSEQYF. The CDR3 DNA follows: TGTGCCAGCAGCAATTCGGGCCCGCGTTCCGAGCAGTACTTC.

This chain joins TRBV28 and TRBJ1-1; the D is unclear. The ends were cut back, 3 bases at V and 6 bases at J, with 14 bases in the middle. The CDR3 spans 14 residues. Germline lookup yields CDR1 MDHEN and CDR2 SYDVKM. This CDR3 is CASSFNRGNAEAFF. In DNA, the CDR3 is TGTGCCAGCAGTTTTAACCGGGGTAACGCTGAAGCTTTCTTT.

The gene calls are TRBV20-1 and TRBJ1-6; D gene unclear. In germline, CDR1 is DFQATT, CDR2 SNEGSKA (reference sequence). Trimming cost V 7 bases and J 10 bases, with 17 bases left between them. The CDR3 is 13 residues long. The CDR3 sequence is CSGAPGVGSPLHF. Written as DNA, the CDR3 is TGCAGTGGGGCTCCCGGGGTAGGCTCACCCCTCCACTTT.

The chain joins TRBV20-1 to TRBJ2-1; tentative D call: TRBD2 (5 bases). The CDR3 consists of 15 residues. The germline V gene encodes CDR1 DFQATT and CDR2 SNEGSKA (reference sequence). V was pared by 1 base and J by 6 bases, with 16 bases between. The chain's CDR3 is CSARGRLVRVNEQFF. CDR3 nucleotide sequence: TGCAGTGCTAGAGGGAGGCTAGTTCGGGTCAATGAGCAGTTCTTC.

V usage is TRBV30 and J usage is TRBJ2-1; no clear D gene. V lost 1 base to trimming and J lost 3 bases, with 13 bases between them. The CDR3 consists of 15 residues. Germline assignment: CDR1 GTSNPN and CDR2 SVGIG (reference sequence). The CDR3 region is CAWSGALVSYNEQFF. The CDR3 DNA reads TGTGCCTGGAGTGGAGCCCTAGTTAGCTACAATGAGCAGTTCTTC.

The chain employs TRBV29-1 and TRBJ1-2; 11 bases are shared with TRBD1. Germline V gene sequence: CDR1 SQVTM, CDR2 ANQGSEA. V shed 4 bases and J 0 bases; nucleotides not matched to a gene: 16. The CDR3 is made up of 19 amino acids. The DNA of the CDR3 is TGCAGCGTTGGGCGCCCACCGGGACAGGGGGAAGCTACTAACTATGGCTACACCTTC. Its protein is CSVGRPPGQGEATNYGYTF. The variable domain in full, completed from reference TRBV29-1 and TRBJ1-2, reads SAVISQKPSRDICQRGTSLTIQCQVDSQVTMMFWYRQQPGQSLTLIATANQGSEATYESGFVIDKFPISRPNLTFSTLTVSNMSPEDSSIYLCSVGRPPGQGEATNYGYTFGSGTRLTVV.

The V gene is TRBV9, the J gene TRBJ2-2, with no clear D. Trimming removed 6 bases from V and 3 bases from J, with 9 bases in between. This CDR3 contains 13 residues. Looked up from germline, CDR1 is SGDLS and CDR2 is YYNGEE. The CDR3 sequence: CASTPADTGELFF. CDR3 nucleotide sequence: TGTGCCAGCACACCCGCCGACACCGGGGAGCTGTTTTTT.

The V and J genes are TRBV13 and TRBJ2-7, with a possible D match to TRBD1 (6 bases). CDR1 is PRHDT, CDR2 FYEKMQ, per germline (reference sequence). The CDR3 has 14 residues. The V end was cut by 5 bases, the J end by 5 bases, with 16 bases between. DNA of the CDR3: TGTGCCAGCAGCAAGTCTATCCCAGGGGACGAGCAGTACTTC. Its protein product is CASSKSIPGDEQYF. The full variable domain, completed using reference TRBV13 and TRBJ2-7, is AAGVIQSPRHLIKEKRETATLKCYPIPRHDTVYWYQQGPGQDPQFLISFYEKMQSDKGSIPDRFSAQQFSDYHSELNMSSLELGDSALYFCASSKSIPGDEQYFGPGTRLTVT.

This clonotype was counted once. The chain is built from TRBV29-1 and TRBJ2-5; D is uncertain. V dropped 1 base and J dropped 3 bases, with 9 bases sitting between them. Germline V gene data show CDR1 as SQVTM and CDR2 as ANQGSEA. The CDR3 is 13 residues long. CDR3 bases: TGCAGCGTTGAAGTGGGTCGGGAAGAGACCCAGTACTTC. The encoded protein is CSVEVGREETQYF.

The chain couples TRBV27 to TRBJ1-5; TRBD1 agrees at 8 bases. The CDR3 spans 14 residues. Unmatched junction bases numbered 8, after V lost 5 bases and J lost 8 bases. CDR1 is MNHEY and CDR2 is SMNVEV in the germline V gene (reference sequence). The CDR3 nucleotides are TGTGCCAGCAGTCCTGGACAGGGCGGGGAGCCCCAGCATTTT. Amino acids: CASSPGQGGEPQHF.

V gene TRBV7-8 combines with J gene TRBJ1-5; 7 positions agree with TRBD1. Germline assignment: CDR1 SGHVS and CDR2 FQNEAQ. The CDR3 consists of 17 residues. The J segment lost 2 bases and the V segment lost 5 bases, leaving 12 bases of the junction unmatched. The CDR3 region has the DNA TGTGCCAGCAGCCTCAGACAGGGCCTAGCGGGCAATCAGCCCCAGCATTTT. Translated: CASSLRQGLAGNQPQHF.